A single TCR beta chain is shown here with its context. What it binds is unknown. The repertoire was sequenced with immunoSEQ multiplex PCR; TCRdb's copy has only in-frame clones and lacks some. The table shows approximately 100,000 clones, with approximately 91% occurring only once. This specimen belongs to a study of T cell responses to AZD1222 COVID-19 vaccine. General observations from the study: Donors, mostly white British, included more females; clonal diversity was possibly underestimated.

The receptor comes from an adult in good health. Sequenced material: peripheral blood, taken on day 0 of AZD1222 vaccination.

CDR3 loop: CASSPRTGVSYEQYF. CDR3 sequence (DNA): TGTGCCAGCAGCCCTCGAACCGGGGTCTCCTACGAGCAGTACTTC. The chain carries TRBV7-9 and TRBJ2-7; TRBD2 is a possible D gene (5 bases). The CDR3 length is 15 residues. The V gene lost 5 bases and the J gene lost 0 bases, with 14 bases spanning the gap. The germline gives CDR1 SEHNR, CDR2 FQNEAQ (reference sequence).